These 26 T cell receptor beta chains were all obtained from the same sample, sequenced in a study of T-cell reconstitution after alpha-beta-depleted transplantation in children. The library targeted TCRbeta and was prepared with unique molecular identifiers. One entry per CDR3 protein, called by TCRdb with MiXCR from the PCR reads. The repertoire holds fewer than 350,000 distinct CDR3 sequences, 10% seen once, with approximately 7.6% in the top ten. Sequenced material: PBMCs, taken before TCRalphabeta/CD19-depleted stem cell transplant. These TCRs come from a boy under three years old with acute myeloid leukemia, due to receive a stem cell transplant.

This chain links TRBV2 with TRBJ2-1, with 8 nucleotides matching TRBD1. Germline V CDR1 and CDR2: SNHLY, FYNNEI. V trimming: 3 bases; J trimming: 8 bases; junction bases outside the gene matches: 9. The CDR3 contains 15 residues. The CDR3 is CASSDHGQGGDEQFF. Written as DNA, the CDR3 is TGTGCCAGCAGTGACCACGGACAGGGTGGCGATGAGCAGTTCTTC.

This clonotype was observed many times. This chain joins TRBV28 and TRBJ2-7; 11 bases align to TRBD2. There are 16 residues in the CDR3. Germline CDR1 reads MDHEN; CDR2 reads SYDVKM. Trimming took 3 bases from V and 5 from J; bases not matched to a gene: 9. CDR3 in DNA: TGTGCCAGCAGTTTGTACACTAGCGGGAGTTTCGACGAGCAGTACTTC. Its translation: CASSLYTSGSFDEQYF.

This clonotype has a count of ten or more. The chain links TRBV28 to TRBJ2-7, with D maybe TRBD1 (6 bases). The germline CDR1 and CDR2 sequences are MDHEN and SYDVKM. Between the trimmed V and J ends, which lost 5 bases and 2 bases, there was a span of 13 bases. This CDR3 is 14 amino acids long. Here the CDR3 reads CASSSWTAAYEQYF. As DNA, the CDR3 is TGTGCCAGCAGTAGTTGGACAGCAGCCTACGAGCAGTACTTC. Filled out from reference TRBV28 and TRBJ2-7, the complete variable domain reads DVKVTQSSRYLVKRTGEKVFLECVQDMDHENMFWYRQDPGLGLRLIYFSYDVKMKEKGDIPEGYSVSREKKERFSLILESASTNQTSMYLCASSSWTAAYEQYFGPGTRLTVT.

This clonotype occurred many times. The rearrangement uses TRBV20-1 and TRBJ1-1, with TRBD1 identical over 8 bases. Germline V gene lookup returns CDR1 DFQATT and CDR2 SNEGSKA (reference sequence). This CDR3 is 13 amino acids long. V was pared by 5 bases and J by 1 base, with 3 bases of the junction left unmatched. CDR3 sequence: CSADRGRNTEAFF. DNA for the CDR3: TGCAGTGCTGACAGGGGACGGAACACTGAAGCTTTCTTT.

This clonotype was found many times. The V call is TRBV7-9, the J call TRBJ2-7, with a tentative D call TRBD2 (6 bases). The CDR3 contains 15 residues. The germline gives CDR1 SEHNR, CDR2 FQNEAQ (reference sequence). V dropped 5 bases and J dropped 2 bases, with 16 bases sitting between them. The CDR3 protein is CASSPWTTATYEQYF. CDR3 nucleotides: TGTGCCAGCAGCCCGTGGACTACGGCGACCTACGAGCAGTACTTC.

The chain uses TRBV20-1 and TRBJ2-3; no clear D. Per the germline V gene, CDR1 is DFQATT and CDR2 is SNEGSKA (reference sequence). The CDR3 length is 17 residues. V was clipped by 0 bases and J by 0 bases, with 16 bases between them. The CDR3 DNA reads as TGCAGTGCTAGAGATCTTCGAGCAACCCTTAGCACAGATACGCAGTATTTT. Protein: CSARDLRATLSTDTQYF.

This clonotype was detected many times. The gene calls are TRBV12-3 or TRBV12-4 and TRBJ1-2; TRBD1 agrees at 7 bases. V shed 3 bases and J 3 bases; nucleotides not matched to a gene: 16. This CDR3 has 18 amino acids. The CDR3 reads CASSFVVTPGGKDYGYTF. The CDR3 nucleotides read TGTGCCAGCAGTTTCGTTGTCACCCCAGGGGGAAAGGACTATGGCTACACCTTC.

This clonotype showed up many times. This sequence joins TRBV27 and TRBJ2-7; 7 bases map to TRBD2. From germline, CDR1 is MNHEY and CDR2 SMNVEV (reference sequence). V lost 5 bases and J lost 2; bases outside the gene matches: 15. CDR3 size: 17 residues. The CDR3 loop reads CASSPPSLAATPYEQYF. The CDR3 DNA reads as TGTGCCAGCAGTCCACCCTCCCTAGCGGCAACTCCCTACGAGCAGTACTTC.

This clonotype occurred many times. V gene TRBV5-1 combines with J gene TRBJ2-7; TRBD1 matches at 7 bases. The germline V gene encodes CDR1 SGHRS and CDR2 YFSETQ. J lost 0 bases, V lost 5 bases, and 5 bases had no gene match. The CDR3 sequence is 14 residues long. CDR3: CASRPGQRSYEQYF. The CDR3 bases are TGCGCCAGCAGACCGGGACAGCGCTCCTACGAGCAGTACTTC.

This clonotype appeared many times. The chain is built from TRBV10-3 and TRBJ2-7; D might be TRBD1 (6 bases). CDR1 and CDR2 (germline): ENHRY, SYGVKD. With 4 bases removed from V and 2 bases from J, the gap between germline ends came to 18 bases. The CDR3 totals 16 residues. CDR3 sequence reads: CAISGFTGTSTYEQYF. The CDR3 bases are TGTGCCATCAGTGGTTTCACCGGGACATCTACCTACGAGCAGTACTTC.

The table lists this clonotype with many counts. This chain connects TRBV7-9 to TRBJ2-1; D gene unclear. V was clipped by 2 bases and J by 7 bases, with 9 bases between them. The CDR3 extends over 13 amino acids. CDR1 is SEHNR, CDR2 FQNEAQ, per germline (reference sequence). The CDR3 loop reads CASSLKGPNEQFF. CDR3 bases: TGTGCCAGCAGCTTAAAGGGTCCTAATGAGCAGTTCTTC.

There are many counts of this clonotype. V usage is TRBV19 and J usage is TRBJ2-4; 8 nucleotides align to TRBD1. This CDR3 is 13 amino acids long. V dropped 6 bases and J dropped 6; count of bases not matched to a gene: 4. Germline loops: CDR1 LNHDA, CDR2 SQIVND (reference sequence). Here the CDR3 DNA reads TGTGCCAGTAGGCGACAGGGGCTAAACATTCAGTACTTC. Residues: CASRRQGLNIQYF.

There are a few counts of this clonotype. The rearrangement uses TRBV19 and TRBJ1-1; TRBD1 matches 11 bases. Germline loops: CDR1 LNHDA, CDR2 SQIVND (reference sequence). The CDR3 runs 16 residues. J was trimmed by 2 bases and V by 3 bases; bases with no gene match: 5. CDR3 bases: TGTGCCAGTAGTATCCGGGACAGGGGGAAAAACACTGAAGCTTTCTTT. Amino acids: CASSIRDRGKNTEAFF. Full variable domain (missing parts from reference TRBV19 and TRBJ1-1): DGGITQSPKYLFRKEGQNVTLSCEQNLNHDAMYWYRQDPGQGLRLIYYSQIVNDFQKGDIAEGYSVSREKKESFPLTVTSAQKNPTAFYLCASSIRDRGKNTEAFFGQGTRLTVV.

Many counts were recorded for this clonotype. The DNA is left out, because the CDR3 cannot be placed on it with certainty; the CDR3 is given as TCRdb lists it. The V gene is TRBV28, the J gene TRBJ1-1. Germline V gives CDR1 MDHEN, CDR2 SYDVKM. The CDR3 adds up to 16 amino acids, both ends counted. CDR3 sequence: CASSVGVGSTSASGFF.

The chain is built from TRBV23-1 and TRBJ2-6, with TRBD1 identical over 8 bases. TRBV23-1 is an ORF, and what it does is uncertain. Trimming cost V 3 bases and J 0 bases; bases outside gene matches: 7. This CDR3 spans 18 amino acids. The CDR3 loop reads CASSHAGQVLSGANVLTF. CDR3 coding DNA: TGCGCCAGCAGTCATGCGGGACAGGTGCTCTCTGGGGCCAACGTCCTGACTTTC.

This clonotype appeared many times. This rearrangement joins TRBV7-9 to TRBJ2-2; D gene ambiguous. There are 14 residues in the CDR3. Germline V gene sequence: CDR1 SEHNR, CDR2 FQNEAQ (reference sequence). V was shortened by 4 bases and J by 0 bases, with 6 bases between the two germline ends. CDR3 in DNA: TGTGCCAGCAGCTCGCCGGCGAACACCGGGGAGCTGTTTTTT. Translated: CASSSPANTGELFF. The whole variable domain, remainder taken from reference TRBV7-9 and TRBJ2-2, is DTGVSQNPRHKITKRGQNVTFRCDPISEHNRLYWYRQTLGQGPEFLTYFQNEAQLEKSRLLSDRFSAERPKGSFSTLEIQRTEQGDSAMYLCASSSPANTGELFFGEGSRLTVL.

This clonotype was seen many times. The chain is built from TRBV29-1 and TRBJ2-7; TRBD2 aligns across 7 bases. The germline V gene encodes CDR1 SQVTM and CDR2 ANQGSEA. The CDR3 consists of 13 residues. J gave up 3 bases and V 3 bases, and 5 bases lay outside the gene matches. CDR3 protein: CSVDGGEGYEQYF. CDR3 sequence (DNA): TGCAGCGTTGACGGCGGGGAGGGCTACGAGCAGTACTTC.

This clonotype came up many times. The chain employs TRBV13 and TRBJ1-6; D remains unclear. Trimming took 0 bases from V and 17 from J, leaving 8 bases between them. Germline lookup yields CDR1 PRHDT and CDR2 FYEKMQ (reference sequence). The CDR3 is 11 residues long. The CDR3 sequence: CASSLGRIIHF. In DNA, the CDR3 is TGTGCCAGCAGCTTAGGCCGTATAATCCACTTT.

This clonotype was found many times. The CDR3 sequence is CASSSRSTDATQYF. In DNA form, the CDR3 reads TGTGCCAGCAGTAGCAGGTCGACGGACGCCACGCAGTATTTT. The chain combines TRBV12-3 or TRBV12-4 with TRBJ2-3; D gene uncertain. V lost 5 bases and J 9 bases, leaving 18 bases between the germline ends. The CDR3 totals 14 residues.

This clonotype was counted at least ten times. The chain uses TRBV5-5 and TRBJ1-2, with D possibly TRBD1 on 5 matching bases. The CDR3 is 15 amino acids. V was trimmed by 2 bases and J by 0 bases, leaving 11 bases between them. Germline V gene sequence: CDR1 SGHKS, CDR2 YYEKEE (reference sequence). The CDR3 loop is CASSFWAGTNYGYTF. In nucleotides, the CDR3 is TGTGCCAGCAGCTTCTGGGCAGGGACTAACTATGGCTACACCTTC.

This clonotype was detected many times. The chain recombines TRBV6-1 with TRBJ2-3; 7 positions match TRBD2. Germline lookup yields CDR1 MNHNS and CDR2 SASEGT. Trimming cost V 6 bases and J 2 bases; bases outside gene matches: 5. The CDR3 sequence is 14 residues long. CDR3 loop: CASSMGLPTDTQYF. The CDR3 bases are TGTGCCAGCAGCATGGGACTACCCACAGATACGCAGTATTTT.

This clonotype was seen at least ten times. V is TRBV24-1 and J is TRBJ2-5, with 8 bases matching TRBD1. The CDR3 runs to 15 residues. V lost 3 bases to trimming and J lost 2 bases; unmatched junction nucleotides: 4. Germline assignment: CDR1 KGHDR and CDR2 SFDVKD. Written as DNA, the CDR3 is TGTGCCACCAGTGATCCCGGGACAGGACAAGAGACCCAGTACTTC. This translates into CATSDPGTGQETQYF.

The sample holds many counts of this clonotype. This rearrangement joins TRBV12-3 or TRBV12-4 to TRBJ2-7; TRBD1 aligns across 7 bases. The CDR3 runs to 14 residues. J lost 1 base, V lost 7 bases, and 7 bases had no gene match. The DNA of the CDR3 is TGTGCCAGCACCTCCCGGGACAGTTCCTACGAGCAGTACTTC. Encoded protein: CASTSRDSSYEQYF.

A word on this clonotype: A read error may explain this, as a much larger clone is one base away. The V gene is TRBV7-8, the J gene TRBJ2-7; D might be TRBD1 (6 bases). V was clipped by 1 base and J by 9 bases, with 13 bases between them. This CDR3 is 13 amino acids long. From germline, CDR1 is SGHVS and CDR2 FQNEAQ. The CDR3 reads CASSLERGRAQYF. CDR3 nucleotides: TGTGCCAGCAGCTTAGAAAGGGGGAGAGCGCAGTACTTC.

This clonotype was counted ten times or more. The rearrangement uses TRBV5-1 and TRBJ2-1; TRBD1 might be the D (7 bases). The CDR3 runs to 15 residues. V was cut by 0 bases and J by 3 bases, with 10 bases left in between. CDR1 SGHRS and CDR2 YFSETQ come from the germline V gene. CDR3 loop: CASSLAGGGYNEQFF. CDR3 in DNA: TGCGCCAGCAGCTTGGCAGGGGGAGGCTACAATGAGCAGTTCTTC.

This clonotype was seen many times. The V and J genes are TRBV28 and TRBJ2-3, with 8 bases that match TRBD2. The V segment lost 5 bases and the J segment 1 base; nucleotides outside the gene matches: 5. The CDR3 sequence is 15 residues long. Germline lookup yields CDR1 MDHEN and CDR2 SYDVKM. This CDR3 is CASSSPAGGTDTQYF. The CDR3 DNA sequence: TGTGCCAGCAGTAGCCCAGCGGGGGGCACAGATACGCAGTATTTT.